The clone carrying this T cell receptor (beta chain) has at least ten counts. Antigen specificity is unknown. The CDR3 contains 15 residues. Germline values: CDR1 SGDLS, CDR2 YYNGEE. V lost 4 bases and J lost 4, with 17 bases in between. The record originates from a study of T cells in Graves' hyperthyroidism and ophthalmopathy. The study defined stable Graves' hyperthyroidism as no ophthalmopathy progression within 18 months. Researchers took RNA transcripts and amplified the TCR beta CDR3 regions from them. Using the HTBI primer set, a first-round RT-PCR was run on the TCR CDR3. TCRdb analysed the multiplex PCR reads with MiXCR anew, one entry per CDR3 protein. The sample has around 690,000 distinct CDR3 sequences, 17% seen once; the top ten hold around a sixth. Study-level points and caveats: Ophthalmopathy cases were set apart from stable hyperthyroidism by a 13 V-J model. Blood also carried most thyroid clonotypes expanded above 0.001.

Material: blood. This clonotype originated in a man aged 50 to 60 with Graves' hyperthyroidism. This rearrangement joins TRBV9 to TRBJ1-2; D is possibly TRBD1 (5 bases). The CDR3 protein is CASSTGTEGSYGYTF. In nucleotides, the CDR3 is TGTGCCAGCAGCACCGGGACCGAGGGAAGCTATGGCTACACCTTC.